The entry below gives a single TCR beta chain sequence along with its context. Germline loops: CDR1 SGHNT, CDR2 YYREEE (reference sequence). CDR3 size: 16 residues. J was trimmed by 10 bases and V by 5 bases; bases with no gene match: 18. This sample is part of a study of blood T cell repertoires in COVID-19. About the research overall: Acute-phase and convalescent COVID-19 samples originated in the United States, Italy and Spain. PBMCs, B-cell-depleted T cells, or T cells were the source of the cDNA or gDNA that made up the material.

Sequenced by immunoSEQ multiplex PCR; TCRdb stores in-frame clones only, minus some. The sample lists about 250,000 clones; approximately 88% were seen once. The receptor was derived from a middle-aged man with acute or convalescent COVID-19. The sequencing sample was made of peripheral blood. The rearrangement uses TRBV5-4 and TRBJ2-5; TRBD2 aligns across 9 bases. CDR3 region: CASSSASVVAGEVQYF. The CDR3 DNA sequence: TGTGCCAGCAGTTCGGCATCGGTGGTAGCGGGAGAGGTCCAGTACTTC.